The clone carrying this T cell receptor beta chain was counted at least ten times. The antigen remains unidentified. TCRdb called the reads again in MiXCR, with one record for every CDR3 protein. The sample yields 650,000 to 900,000 distinct CDR3 sequences, approximately 29% seen once. Per the germline V gene, CDR1 is MNHEY and CDR2 is SVGAGI. V was pared by 5 bases and J by 4 bases, with 6 bases of the junction left unmatched. The CDR3 is 15 amino acids. This specimen belongs to a study of T cell repertoires in cytomegalovirus infection. On the study more broadly: The authors relied on CMV epitopes, both recently identified HLA-C-restricted and well-studied HLA-B-restricted. Public TCR beta signatures provided an indication of both CMV infection and a matching HLA type.

Study-wide results and caveats: Individuals carrying CMV plus the relevant HLA were identified by cumulative frequency of public TCR beta families. CMV-specific TCR beta clonotypes restricted by HLA-C dominated the ex vivo response.

Source: cultured CD8+ T cells from PBMCs, taken from culture after CMV antigen stimulation. This sequence was found in a human donor in good health (CMV status not recorded). Some clones in this sample may be carry-over from other donors' samples. The chain couples TRBV6-5 to TRBJ2-2; 8 bases match TRBD1. In nucleotides, the CDR3 is TGTGCCAGCAGTCGGACAGGGTTTGGCACCGGGGAGCTGTTTTTT. It specifies CASSRTGFGTGELFF.